These 8 T cell receptor beta chains came from one sample sequenced in a study of T cell repertoires in cytomegalovirus infection. TCRdb re-analysed the reads in MiXCR, keeping a single row per CDR3 protein. Of some 350,000 distinct CDR3 sequences listed, about 29% are singletons. These TCRs are of unknown antigen specificity. Sequenced here: cultured PBMCs, sampled from culture after CMV antigen stimulation. The receptors were sampled from a human donor in good health (CMV status not recorded). Some clones in this sample may be carry-over from other donors' samples.

In its sample, this clonotype was seen a few times. The V and J genes are TRBV5-4 and TRBJ2-1; D not resolved. Germline lookup yields CDR1 SGHNT and CDR2 YYREEE (reference sequence). There are 15 residues in the CDR3. Trimming stripped 1 base from V and 4 bases from J, with 12 bases between. CDR3 bases: TGTGCCAGCAGCTTGTCAACCTTAAAGTACAATGAGCAGTTCTTC. Its translation: CASSLSTLKYNEQFF.

The J gene is TRBJ1-2, the V gene TRBV7-9; 10 bases match TRBD1. V lost 5 bases to trimming and J lost 7 bases; unmatched junction nucleotides: 7. CDR3 length: 14 residues. Germline assignment: CDR1 SEHNR and CDR2 FQNEAQ (reference sequence). CDR3 nucleotides: TGTGCCAGCAGCCCCTGGGACAGGGGTGGTGGCTACACCTTC. It translates to CASSPWDRGGGYTF.

The CDR3 DNA sequence: TGTGCCAGCAGTCCGGGGGGCGGTAGCACAGATACGCAGTATTTT. This sequence encodes CASSPGGGSTDTQYF. The V and J genes are TRBV12-3 or TRBV12-4 and TRBJ2-3, with D possibly being TRBD2 (7 bases). Trimming removed 5 bases at V and 0 bases at J, with 12 bases between. CDR3 size: 15 residues.

This chain connects TRBV5-4 to TRBJ2-3, with 11 bases aligning to TRBD2. The CDR3 spans 15 residues. The germline V gene has CDR1 SGHNT and CDR2 YYREEE (reference sequence). V shed 4 bases, J shed 6 bases, and the junction held 7 bases outside the gene matches. The CDR3 spells CASSPTSGKVDTQYF. The DNA of the CDR3 is TGTGCCAGCAGCCCGACTAGCGGGAAAGTGGATACGCAGTATTTT.

This clonotype was seen repeatedly, ten times or more. The chain uses TRBV7-3 and TRBJ2-1, with D perhaps matching TRBD2 (6 bases). The CDR3 length is 14 residues. V was pared by 2 bases and J by 8 bases, with 13 bases between. CDR1 and CDR2 from the germline V gene are SGHTA and FQGTGA. The chain's CDR3 is CASSLQSRGDEQFF. The CDR3 DNA sequence: TGTGCCAGCAGCTTACAGTCGCGGGGTGATGAGCAGTTCTTC.

This clonotype was seen a few times. The V and J genes are TRBV5-4 and TRBJ2-7; D ambiguous. Trimming took off 2 bases at V and 5 bases at J, with 17 bases between the two ends. CDR3 length: 15 residues. CDR1 and CDR2 (germline): SGHNT, YYREEE (reference sequence). CDR3 in amino acids: CASSFPGWERNEQYF. CDR3 sequence (DNA): TGTGCCAGCAGCTTTCCTGGGTGGGAACGCAACGAGCAGTACTTC.

The chain couples TRBV6-1 to TRBJ1-1; D not resolved. The germline V gene has CDR1 MNHNS and CDR2 SASEGT. Trimming took 3 bases from V and 1 from J, leaving 12 bases between them. CDR3 length equals 15 residues. The CDR3 nucleotides are TGTGCCAGCAGTGATTTCGGGCAGAGGAACACTGAAGCTTTCTTT. This codes for CASSDFGQRNTEAFF.

The chain carries TRBV12-3 or TRBV12-4 and TRBJ2-1; D unclear. This CDR3 contains 14 residues. Trimming took off 3 bases at V and 4 bases at J, with 10 bases between the two ends. CDR3 bases: TGTGCCAGCAGTTTTACGGAATCATACAATGAGCAGTTCTTC. Its protein product is CASSFTESYNEQFF.